The 23 T cell receptor beta chains presented below share a single source sample, sequenced in a study of blood T cells in healthy people across ages. Alongside a J-beta primer mix, a sample-barcoded 5' primer served in a second PCR lasting roughly 7 to 11 cycles. TCRdb processed the 5' RACE reads anew with MiXCR; each CDR3 protein has one entry. The data show almost 800,000 distinct CDR3 sequences, nearly 60% seen once. Sequences were obtained from blood. The receptors derive from a man aged 25-40 years in good health.

This clonotype is a singleton in its sample. The V gene is TRBV20-1, the J gene TRBJ1-6, with 8 positions matching TRBD1. CDR3 length: 16 residues. V was pared by 3 bases and J by 7 bases, with 11 bases of the junction left unmatched. Germline V gives CDR1 DFQATT, CDR2 SNEGSKA (reference sequence). CDR3 nucleotide sequence: TGCAGTGCTAGGAAACGGGTGGGGACAGGCAATTCACCCCTCCACTTT. This gives the protein CSARKRVGTGNSPLHF.

The chain joins TRBV29-1 to TRBJ2-1; D might be TRBD2 (5 bases). Per germline, CDR1 SQVTM and CDR2 ANQGSEA. V was shortened by 3 bases and J by 5 bases, with 11 bases between the two germline ends. This CDR3 is built from 13 residues. CDR3 amino acids: CSVEGRGDNEQFF. CDR3 coding DNA: TGCAGCGTTGAGGGGAGAGGAGACAATGAGCAGTTCTTC.

The CDR3 nucleotides read TGCAGTGCCCCCCCGGGCGTTTCCGACACAGATACGCAGTATTTT. As protein: CSAPPGVSDTDTQYF. This chain connects TRBV20-1 to TRBJ2-3; D is ambiguous. Trimming left V 6 bases short and J 2 bases short, with 18 bases between. Germline CDR1 is DFQATT and CDR2 is SNEGSKA (reference sequence). The CDR3 loop spans 15 amino acids.

The chain is built from TRBV20-1 and TRBJ2-3; D may be TRBD1 (6 bases). The germline V gene encodes CDR1 DFQATT and CDR2 SNEGSKA (reference sequence). Trimming removed 5 bases at V and 7 bases at J, with 19 bases between. This CDR3 region has 14 residues. CDR3 residues: CSAPDHGQLNTQYF. The CDR3 bases are TGCAGTGCTCCTGATCACGGACAGCTTAATACGCAGTATTTT.

CDR3: CASSPSRVNQPQHF. CDR3 in DNA: TGTGCCAGCAGTCCCTCCAGGGTGAATCAGCCCCAGCATTTT. The chain joins TRBV2 to TRBJ1-5; D is possibly TRBD1 (5 bases). CDR1 and CDR2 from the germline V gene are SNHLY and FYNNEI. Trimming shortened V by 5 bases and J by 4 bases, and 12 bases separated the two germline ends. This CDR3 contains 14 residues.

This clonotype appeared a few times. DNA for the CDR3: TGTGCCAGCAGGGCGGGGGGGCCAGATGAGCAGTTCTTC. Amino acids: CASRAGGPDEQFF. The chain employs TRBV4-2 and TRBJ2-1; 9 nucleotides agree with TRBD2. The germline V gene encodes CDR1 LGHNA and CDR2 YNFKEQ. This CDR3 region has 13 residues. The trim removed 6 bases at V and 8 bases at J, leaving 5 bases unmatched.

The chain combines TRBV7-6 with TRBJ2-1; 10 nucleotides align to TRBD1. The germline V gene has CDR1 SGHVS and CDR2 FNYEAQ. The CDR3 contains 16 residues. J gave up 1 base and V 6 bases, and 6 bases lay outside the gene matches. Here the CDR3 DNA reads TGTGCCAGCAGTTCGGGGGGACAGGGGTCCTACAATGAGCAGTTCTTC. Its protein product is CASSSGGQGSYNEQFF. Together with reference TRBV7-6 and TRBJ2-1, the CDR3 gives the full variable domain: GAGVSQSPRYKVTKRGQDVALRCDPISGHVSLYWYRQALGQGPEFLTYFNYEAQQDKSGLPNDRFSAERPEGSISTLTIQRTEQRDSAMYRCASSSGGQGSYNEQFFGPGTRLTVL.

In DNA, the CDR3 is TGTGCCTGGAGTGTATGGTCCGGGATGGGGCAGCCCCAGCATTTT. This gives the protein CAWSVWSGMGQPQHF. The genes are TRBV30 and TRBJ1-5; D call uncertain. The CDR3 covers 15 residues. Per the germline V gene, CDR1 is GTSNPN and CDR2 is SVGIG (reference sequence). Trimming took off 0 bases at V and 7 bases at J, with 16 bases between the two ends.

The chain carries TRBV2 and TRBJ2-7; 7 bases map to TRBD1. Germline loops: CDR1 SNHLY, CDR2 FYNNEI. Losses at the gene ends were 7 bases for V and 1 base for J; bases not matched to a gene: 4. CDR3 length: 13 residues. The DNA for the CDR3 is TGTGCCAGCATTAGGGGACAGTCCTACGAGCAGTACTTC. It specifies CASIRGQSYEQYF.

This clonotype was observed a few times. This sequence joins TRBV18 and TRBJ2-7; no clear D gene. CDR1 and CDR2 (germline): KGHSH, LQKENI. V lost 6 bases to trimming and J lost 2 bases, with 8 bases between them. This CDR3 region has 12 residues. Here the CDR3 reads CASSYDTYEQYF. Here the CDR3 DNA reads TGTGCCAGCTCCTACGACACCTACGAGCAGTACTTC.

The V call is TRBV20-1, the J call TRBJ2-1, with 9 bases lining up with TRBD2. J was trimmed by 0 bases and V by 0 bases; bases with no gene match: 9. CDR1 is DFQATT and CDR2 is SNEGSKA in the germline V gene (reference sequence). The CDR3 spans 18 residues. CDR3 nucleotides: TGCAGTGCTAGAGATTCTAGCGGGACAACTGGCTCCTACAATGAGCAGTTCTTC. This gives the protein CSARDSSGTTGSYNEQFF.

This clonotype was picked up a small number of times. This chain joins TRBV3-1 and TRBJ2-4, with 8 bases that match TRBD1. The V gene's germline CDR1 is LGHDT and CDR2 YNNKEL (reference sequence). Trimming removed 3 bases from V and 1 base from J; junction bases left unmatched: 5. This CDR3 region has 16 residues. CDR3: CASSQLQGVAKNIQYF. The DNA for the CDR3 is TGTGCCAGCAGCCAGCTACAGGGGGTTGCCAAAAACATTCAGTACTTC.

CDR3 residues: CASSLGGEDPLEQYF. The CDR3 DNA reads TGTGCCAGCAGCTTAGGCGGGGAGGACCCTCTCGAGCAGTACTTC. V and J are TRBV7-8 and TRBJ2-7, with a possible D match to TRBD2 (6 bases). V dropped 1 base and J dropped 6 bases, with 16 bases sitting between them. CDR1 is SGHVS, CDR2 FQNEAQ, per germline. The CDR3 consists of 15 residues. The variable domain in full, with the rest retrieved from reference TRBV7-8 and TRBJ2-7, is GAGVSQSPRYKVAKRGQDVALRCDPISGHVSLFWYQQALGQGPEFLTYFQNEAQLDKSGLPSDRFFAERPEGSVSTLKIQRTQQEDSAVYLCASSLGGEDPLEQYFGPGTRLTVT.

The rearrangement links TRBV10-3 to TRBJ2-1, with 8 bases matching TRBD2. CDR3 length: 14 residues. Germline lookup yields CDR1 ENHRY and CDR2 SYGVKD. The ends lost 6 bases at V and 8 bases at J; junction bases unmatched: 9. Here the CDR3 DNA reads TGTGCCATCAGCTCCGGGAGGGGCGGGGATGAGCAGTTCTTC. The encoded protein is CAISSGRGGDEQFF.

The chain combines TRBV3-1 with TRBJ2-1, with D perhaps matching TRBD2 (6 bases). CDR1 and CDR2 (germline): LGHDT, YNNKEL (reference sequence). CDR3 length: 14 amino acids. V lost 2 bases, J lost 3 bases, and 8 bases lay in between. The CDR3: CASSQHGGYNEQFF. The DNA of the CDR3 is TGTGCCAGCAGCCAACACGGGGGCTACAATGAGCAGTTCTTC.

This clonotype was recorded once. At one end, the junction sequence differs from germline, possibly due to a read error. J is TRBJ2-6 and V is TRBV4-1; the D is unclear. The CDR3 covers 17 residues. CDR1 is MGHRA and CDR2 is YSYEKL in the germline V gene. CDR3 DNA sequence: TGCGCCAGCAGCCAAGTTAAGGAAAGCTCTGGAGCCAGCGTCCTGACTTTC. This encodes CASSQVKESSGASVLTF.

V usage is TRBV25-1 and J usage is TRBJ1-6; D is possibly TRBD1 (5 bases). Germline lookup yields CDR1 MGHDK and CDR2 SYGVNS. The CDR3 runs 12 residues. V was pared by 7 bases and J by 8 bases, with 9 bases between. CDR3 bases: TGTGCCAGCAAAGGGACCTATTCACCCCTCCACTTT. It specifies CASKGTYSPLHF.

Written as DNA, the CDR3 is TGTGCCTGGAAGGGACAAAAATACGAGCAGTACTTC. Encoded protein: CAWKGQKYEQYF. This chain links TRBV30 with TRBJ2-7; weak D call: TRBD1 (6 bases). The V end lost 4 bases, the J end lost 4 bases, and 11 bases lay between the germline ends. The CDR3 is 12 residues long. CDR1 and CDR2 (germline): GTSNPN, SVGIG (reference sequence). The full variable domain, completed using reference TRBV30 and TRBJ2-7, is SQTIHQWPATLVQPVGSPLSLECTVEGTSNPNLYWYRQAAGRGLQLLFYSVGIGQISSEVPQNLSASRPQDRQFILSSKKLLLSDSGFYLCAWKGQKYEQYFGPGTRLTVT.

The rearrangement uses TRBV13 and TRBJ2-5, with unresolved D. Germline V gene sequence: CDR1 PRHDT, CDR2 FYEKMQ (reference sequence). The CDR3 sequence is 12 residues long. The V gene lost 2 bases and the J gene lost 6 bases, with 7 bases spanning the gap. CDR3 residues: CASSLRRKTQYF. DNA of the CDR3: TGTGCCAGCAGCTTAAGGAGAAAGACCCAGTACTTC.

The chain has TRBV27 and TRBJ1-5; unclear D gene. CDR3 length: 14 residues. CDR1 is MNHEY, CDR2 SMNVEV, per germline (reference sequence). Deletions cut 6 bases from V and 7 bases from J, with 16 bases between. In DNA form, the CDR3 reads TGTGCCAGCAGCCCCCGGGCGGCAGGACAGCCCCAGCATTTT. It codes for CASSPRAAGQPQHF.

The chain employs TRBV28 and TRBJ2-7, with D hard to call. Trimming removed 6 bases from V and 0 bases from J, with 15 bases in between. This CDR3 has 15 residues. The germline V gene encodes CDR1 MDHEN and CDR2 SYDVKM. This chain's CDR3 is CASRTTLTNSYEQYF. CDR3 in DNA: TGTGCCAGCAGGACGACCTTGACAAACTCCTACGAGCAGTACTTC. Combining the CDR3 with reference TRBV28 and TRBJ2-7 gives the whole variable domain DVKVTQSSRYLVKRTGEKVFLECVQDMDHENMFWYRQDPGLGLRLIYFSYDVKMKEKGDIPEGYSVSREKKERFSLILESASTNQTSMYLCASRTTLTNSYEQYFGPGTRLTVT.

The count of this clonotype is one. The chain uses TRBV7-2 and TRBJ1-6; 7 bases fit TRBD1. The CDR3 runs 14 residues. Germline CDR1 is SGHTA and CDR2 is FQGNSA. Germline trimming cut 5 bases from V and 6 bases from J; bases unmatched to any gene: 4. DNA for the CDR3: TGTGCCAGCAGCCTCGGACAGGTTAATTCACCCCTCCACTTT. Its translation: CASSLGQVNSPLHF. Combining the CDR3 with reference TRBV7-2 and TRBJ1-6 gives the whole variable domain GAGVSQSPSNKVTEKGKDVELRCDPISGHTALYWYRQSLGQGLEFLIYFQGNSAPDKSGLPSDRFSAERTGGSVSTLTIQRTQQEDSAVYLCASSLGQVNSPLHFGNGTRLTVT.

The table lists this clonotype with a count of one. The V and J genes are TRBV2 and TRBJ2-4; 7 bases are shared with TRBD1. This CDR3 comprises 14 residues. After removal of 9 bases from V and 0 bases from J, the junction contained 5 bases not matched to a gene. Germline CDR1 is SNHLY and CDR2 is FYNNEI. DNA for the CDR3: TGTGCCAGTGTCCAGGGGGAAGCCAAAAACATTCAGTACTTC. Its translation is CASVQGEAKNIQYF.